A single sample gave rise to the 17 T cell receptor beta chains below, sequenced in a study of blood T cell repertoires in COVID-19. Clones were read by immunoSEQ multiplex PCR, and TCRdb kept only the in-frame ones, dropping some. This table has some 150,000 clones, about 80% appearing once. Sequencing used peripheral blood. The receptors were sampled from a human donor in a cohort sampled during active COVID-19.

The V gene is TRBV2, the J gene TRBJ2-1; 7 bases are a match to TRBD2. This CDR3 is 13 amino acids long. Germline V gene sequence: CDR1 SNHLY, CDR2 FYNNEI. Trimming cost V 7 bases and J 7 bases; bases outside gene matches: 7. The CDR3 loop reads CASNGGGINEQFF. The CDR3 DNA reads as TGTGCCAGCAATGGGGGGGGAATTAATGAGCAGTTCTTC.

CDR3 sequence: CASSLGRGEKLFF. Written as DNA, the CDR3 is TGCGCCAGCAGCTTGGGACGAGGTGAAAAACTGTTTTTT. The J gene is TRBJ1-4, the V gene TRBV5-1; D ambiguous. The germline V gene encodes CDR1 SGHRS and CDR2 YFSETQ. The CDR3 length is 13 residues. V was pared by 0 bases and J by 7 bases, with 7 bases between. The whole variable domain, remainder taken from reference TRBV5-1 and TRBJ1-4, is KAGVTQTPRYLIKTRGQQVTLSCSPISGHRSVSWYQQTPGQGLQFLFEYFSETQRNKGNFPGRFSGRQFSNSRSEMNVSTLELGDSALYLCASSLGRGEKLFFGSGTQLSVL.

This chain connects TRBV21-1 to TRBJ2-1; TRBD2 is taken as the D call from the table, unchecked against the DNA. TRBV21-1 is recorded as a pseudogene. This CDR3 region has 17 residues. The DNA of the CDR3 is TGTGCCAGCAGCAAAGACCCCGGGACTAGGAGCTACCCTGAGCAGTTCTTC. Its translation: CASSKDPGTRSYPEQFF.

This sequence joins TRBV2 and TRBJ2-3, with TRBD2 matching 12 bases. Germline V gene lookup returns CDR1 SNHLY and CDR2 FYNNEI. The ends lost 9 bases at V and 2 bases at J; junction bases unmatched: 9. This CDR3 has 16 amino acids. This chain's CDR3 is CASSLGLAGYTDTQYF. CDR3 sequence (DNA): TGTGCCAGTTCCCTGGGACTAGCGGGCTACACAGATACGCAGTATTTT. The full variable domain, in which reference TRBV2 and TRBJ2-3 provide the parts outside the CDR3, is EPEVTQTPSHQVTQMGQEVILRCVPISNHLYFYWYRQILGQKVEFLVSFYNNEISEKSEIFDDQFSVERPDGSNFTLKIRSTKLEDSAMYFCASSLGLAGYTDTQYFGPGTRLTVL.

This chain joins TRBV28 and TRBJ2-7; 7 nucleotides match TRBD1. After removal of 4 bases from V and 2 bases from J, the junction contained 20 bases not matched to a gene. This CDR3 is 19 amino acids long. Per germline, CDR1 MDHEN and CDR2 SYDVKM. The CDR3 sequence is CASSSVPGQRWGRAYEQYF. Here the CDR3 DNA reads TGTGCCAGCAGTTCTGTCCCGGGACAGCGTTGGGGACGGGCCTACGAGCAGTACTTC.

This chain uses TRBV28 with TRBJ2-2, with TRBD2 matching 7 bases. CDR1 and CDR2 (germline): MDHEN, SYDVKM. V shed 11 bases and J 3 bases; nucleotides not matched to a gene: 9. This CDR3 region has 14 residues. The CDR3, as DNA: TGTGCCGGCCAATCGCGGGAGTACACCGGGGAGCTGTTTTTT. Residues: CAGQSREYTGELFF.

This clone was recorded once. The chain employs TRBV5-1 and TRBJ1-4; 7 bases agree with TRBD1. This CDR3 has 14 residues. With V trimmed by 4 bases and J by 5 bases, 5 bases remained unmatched. Germline values: CDR1 SGHRS, CDR2 YFSETQ. This CDR3 reads CASSPQGLNEKLFF. The CDR3 DNA sequence: TGCGCCAGCAGCCCACAGGGGTTAAATGAAAAACTGTTTTTT.

This clone was counted between two and nine times. Its ends do not fully match the called genes, so a read error is possible. The rearrangement links TRBV7-7 to TRBJ2-7, with 8 bases matching TRBD2. The CDR3 covers 13 residues. Germline V gene lookup returns CDR1 SSHAT and CDR2 FNYEAQ (reference sequence). As DNA, the CDR3 is TGTGCTAGCAGCTTAACACGGGAGGGAGAGCAGTACTTC. This codes for CASSLTREGEQYF. The full variable domain, in which reference TRBV7-7 and TRBJ2-7 provide the parts outside the CDR3, is GAGVSQSPRYKVTKRGQDVTLRCDPISSHATLYWYQQALGQGPEFLTYFNYEAQPDKSGLPSDRFSAERPEGSISTLTIQRTEQRDSAMYRCASSLTREGEQYFGPGTRLTVT.

The chain recombines TRBV7-3 with TRBJ1-1, with a possible D match to TRBD1 (5 bases). V was pared by 5 bases and J by 2 bases, with 15 bases between. The CDR3 consists of 15 residues. Per germline, CDR1 SGHTA and CDR2 FQGTGA. CDR3: CASSPGGGGNTEAFF. In DNA form, the CDR3 reads TGTGCCAGCAGCCCCGGCGGCGGGGGTAACACTGAAGCTTTCTTT. Variable domain in full (rest from reference TRBV7-3 and TRBJ1-1): GAGVSQTPSNKVTEKGKYVELRCDPISGHTALYWYRQSLGQGPEFLIYFQGTGAADDSGLPNDRFFAVRPEGSVSTLKIQRTERGDSAVYLCASSPGGGGNTEAFFGQGTRLTVV.

This chain links TRBV7-2 with TRBJ2-7, with D possibly TRBD2 on 6 matching bases. Trimming pared 4 bases from V and 3 bases from J, leaving 16 bases between. Germline V gene sequence: CDR1 SGHTA, CDR2 FQGNSA. This CDR3 contains 15 residues. The CDR3 reads CASSSLPGSNYEQYV. CDR3 DNA: TGTGCCAGCAGCTCGCTGCCCGGGAGTAACTACGAGCAGTACGTC.

This clone was seen a handful of times. The chain links TRBV7-8 to TRBJ2-7; D is perhaps TRBD1 (5 bases). The V end was cut by 4 bases, the J end by 4 bases, with 14 bases between. The CDR3 sequence is 14 residues long. Germline V CDR1 and CDR2: SGHVS, FQNEAQ. The CDR3 reads CASSSRVLGYEQYF. CDR3 coding DNA: TGTGCCAGCAGCTCCAGGGTTCTTGGGTACGAGCAGTACTTC.

The rearrangement links TRBV5-1 to TRBJ1-2; TRBD1 aligns across 10 bases. The V gene's germline CDR1 is SGHRS and CDR2 YFSETQ. CDR3 length: 14 residues. Germline trimming cut 7 bases from V and 4 bases from J; bases unmatched to any gene: 7. CDR3 residues: CASRPGTGAYGYTF. The CDR3 DNA follows: TGCGCCAGCCGTCCCGGGACAGGGGCCTATGGCTACACCTTC.

J is TRBJ2-2 and V is TRBV29-1, with 8 bases lining up with TRBD2. J gave up 4 bases and V 6 bases, and 10 bases lay outside the gene matches. The CDR3 spans 15 residues. Germline V gene sequence: CDR1 SQVTM, CDR2 ANQGSEA. In DNA, the CDR3 is TGCAGCGTCTACAAACCCGGGAGGGTCACCGGGGAGCTGTTTTTT. Translated: CSVYKPGRVTGELFF.

The chain's CDR3 is CASSLNTPEQFF. Written as DNA, the CDR3 is TGTGCCAGCAGCCTAAACACACCTGAGCAGTTCTTC. V gene TRBV7-8 combines with J gene TRBJ2-1; D remains ambiguous. The V gene lost 5 bases and the J gene lost 9 bases, with 11 bases spanning the gap. The germline CDR1 and CDR2 sequences are SGHVS and FQNEAQ. The CDR3 is made up of 12 amino acids.

The rearrangement links TRBV5-1 to TRBJ2-2; the D gene is possibly TRBD2 (6 bases). The ends were cut back, 4 bases at V and 3 bases at J, with 10 bases in the middle. This CDR3 is 14 amino acids long. Germline CDR1 and CDR2: SGHRS and YFSETQ. The CDR3 bases are TGCGCCAGCAGCCGTCGGGGGTACACCGGGGAGCTGTTTTTT. Translation gives CASSRRGYTGELFF.

V gene TRBV28 combines with J gene TRBJ1-1; TRBD1 might be the D (6 bases). The CDR3 spans 15 residues. V shed 4 bases and J shed 0 bases, with 12 bases lying between them. The V gene's germline CDR1 is MDHEN and CDR2 SYDVKM. CDR3 residues: CASSSRTDLNTEAFF. Here the CDR3 DNA reads TGTGCCAGCAGTTCTCGGACAGATTTGAACACTGAAGCTTTCTTT. The full variable domain, its missing parts supplied by reference TRBV28 and TRBJ1-1, is DVKVTQSSRYLVKRTGEKVFLECVQDMDHENMFWYRQDPGLGLRLIYFSYDVKMKEKGDIPEGYSVSREKKERFSLILESASTNQTSMYLCASSSRTDLNTEAFFGQGTRLTVV.

This chain joins TRBV5-1 and TRBJ1-1; D possibly corresponds to TRBD1 (6 bases). Germline V lookup: CDR1 SGHRS, CDR2 YFSETQ. CDR3 size: 15 residues. V gave up 0 bases and J gave up 7 bases, with 16 bases separating them. The CDR3 DNA follows: TGCGCCAGCAGCTTGGTTGGGGGGGCGCGTCTTGAAGCTTTCTTT. This sequence encodes CASSLVGGARLEAFF.